This T cell receptor beta chain stems from a study of blood T cell repertoires in COVID-19. This CDR3 has 13 amino acids. Germline V lookup: CDR1 MNHEY, CDR2 SVGEGT. Trimming at V came to 4 bases and at J to 10 bases, leaving 6 bases not matched to a gene. Produced via immunoSEQ multiplex PCR; TCRdb's table is partial and in-frame only. The table has more than 20,000 clones, 90% seen once; the top ten hold around 11%. The clonotype was recovered from a man in his 70s with acute or convalescent COVID-19. The sequencing sample was made of peripheral blood. The V and J genes are TRBV6-2 or TRBV6-3 and TRBJ1-1; 10 bases match TRBD1. The CDR3 bases are TGTGCCAGCAGTTCGACAGGGGGCGTGGTAGCTTTCTTT. As protein: CASSSTGGVVAFF.